This TCR beta chain was captured by sequencing in a study of blood T cell repertoires in COVID-19. Overall study context: The analysed material was cDNA or gDNA that came from T cells, B-cell-depleted T cells, or PBMCs.

Source study methods: Estimation of nucleated cell counts was performed using reference gene primer amplification. Assay used: immunoSEQ multiplex PCR; TCRdb lists only in-frame clones, some missing. Clonal size and the V and J genes are those of that table, whereas D and trimming came from the DNA. Of about 150,000 clones listed, 83% are singletons. Sequencing was performed on peripheral blood. The sequence came from a woman aged 65 to 85 who had recovered from COVID-19.

CDR3 bases: TGTGCCAGCAGCTTAGCGGGACAACTACATGAGCAGTTCTTC. Translation: CASSLAGQLHEQFF. The chain combines TRBV7-9 with TRBJ2-1; a possible D gene is TRBD1 (6 bases). The CDR3 spans 14 residues. Trimming pared 0 bases from V and 8 bases from J, leaving 11 bases between. CDR1 SEHNR and CDR2 FQNEAQ come from the germline V gene (reference sequence).